This entry concerns a single T cell receptor (beta chain). What it recognizes is unknown. The CDR3 is cut off 3 residues early in the read; its end comes from the germline J gene. V shed 4 bases and J shed 2 bases, with 10 bases lying between them. CDR3 size: 13 residues. Germline loops: CDR1 SGHRS, CDR2 YFSETQ. This sample is drawn from a study of T cells in women clearing cervical HPV infection. Study background: Cases: HPV16-related CIN3 or worse on histology, 2 invasive cancers. For cases, blood was sampled a median approximately 150 days after lesion detection, interquartile range about 90 to 210 days. Overall study results and limits: A classifier using richness and V gene abundances reached an AUC of more than 0.75.

Some clones are missing from TCRdb's copy, which holds only in-frame ones; the method was immunoSEQ multiplex PCR. The sample has approximately 35,000 clones. The sequence derives from a woman between 18 and 75 years old with a cervical HPV16 infection that either progressed to CIN3+ or cleared (not recorded which). The chain joins TRBV5-1 to TRBJ2-7; D is perhaps TRBD2 (5 bases). Sequenced input: blood buffy coat. The CDR3 DNA, read in part, is TGCGCCAGCAGCGTGGACGGGGCCTACGAG. Its protein product is CASSVDGAYE. In full, the CDR3 is CASSVDGAYEQYF. The whole variable domain, filled in from reference TRBV5-1 and TRBJ2-7, reads KAGVTQTPRYLIKTRGQQVTLSCSPISGHRSVSWYQQTPGQGLQFLFEYFSETQRNKGNFPGRFSGRQFSNSRSEMNVSTLELGDSALYLCASSVDGAYEQYFGPGTRLTVT.